The 20 T cell receptor beta chains given below trace back to one sample, sequenced in a study of control samples from healthy donors and cancer patients. Generated by immunoSEQ multiplex PCR, the TCRdb table keeps only in-frame clones and is missing some. The sample records approximately 180,000 clones, approximately 91% being singletons. The source material was blood. The receptors derive from a woman in her 40s in good health.

This chain uses TRBV9 with TRBJ1-1; D remains unclear. CDR1 is SGDLS, CDR2 YYNGEE, per germline. Between the trimmed V and J ends, which lost 0 bases and 7 bases, there was a span of 22 bases. This CDR3 has 17 residues. The CDR3 DNA reads as TGTGCCAGCAGCGTAGACGGCATGGCCCCTGGTGTAGTTGAAGCTTTCTTT. It translates to CASSVDGMAPGVVEAFF. The variable domain in full, completed from reference TRBV9 and TRBJ1-1, reads DSGVTQTPKHLITATGQRVTLRCSPRSGDLSVYWYQQSLDQGLQFLIQYYNGEERAKGNILERFSAQQFPDLHSELNLSSLELGDSALYFCASSVDGMAPGVVEAFFGQGTRLTVV.

This clone was seen once. The chain is built from TRBV24-1 and TRBJ2-7; 8 bases fit TRBD1. This CDR3 contains 18 residues. V was pared by 5 bases and J by 1 base, with 15 bases of the junction left unmatched. Germline V gene data show CDR1 as KGHDR and CDR2 as SFDVKD. The CDR3: CATSGPLTGTGKSYEQYF. Here the CDR3 DNA reads TGTGCCACCAGTGGTCCCCTTACCGGGACAGGAAAATCCTACGAGCAGTACTTC.

The chain couples TRBV12-2 to TRBJ2-3; the D call of TRBD2 is as the table states it, not checked on the DNA. TRBV12-2 is marked as a pseudogene. The length of the CDR3 is 16 residues. The CDR3 protein is CASRYTAGMGTDTQYF. DNA of the CDR3: TGTGCAAGTCGCTATACAGCGGGGATGGGCACAGATACGCAGTATTTT.

V usage is TRBV4-1 and J usage is TRBJ2-7; maybe TRBD2 (7 bases). CDR3 length equals 15 residues. V shed 1 base and J shed 7 bases, with 17 bases lying between them. The germline V gene has CDR1 MGHRA and CDR2 YSYEKL. This CDR3 is CASSQAGGPYGEQYF. The CDR3 DNA sequence: TGCGCCAGCAGCCAAGCGGGGGGCCCGTACGGGGAGCAGTACTTC.

The V gene is TRBV13, the J gene TRBJ1-3; a weak D match, TRBD1 (5 bases). This CDR3 is 15 amino acids long. V was cut by 7 bases and J by 3 bases, with 16 bases left in between. Germline values: CDR1 PRHDT, CDR2 FYEKMQ (reference sequence). The CDR3 sequence is CASKSGWGGGNTIYF. CDR3 bases: TGTGCCAGCAAGAGTGGGTGGGGCGGTGGAAACACCATATATTTT.

This clone occurred a few times. The gene calls are TRBV6-2 or TRBV6-3 and TRBJ2-7; 8 bases match TRBD2. Germline V gene lookup returns CDR1 MNHEY and CDR2 SVGEGT. The CDR3 runs 15 residues. With V trimmed by 2 bases and J by 1 base, 4 bases remained unmatched. CDR3 region: CASSYKAGESYEQYF. In nucleotides, the CDR3 is TGTGCCAGCAGTTACAAAGCGGGGGAATCCTACGAGCAGTACTTC.

The rearrangement joins TRBV5-1 to TRBJ2-5, with TRBD1 matching over 9 bases. The CDR3 has 17 amino acids. Germline-derived CDR1 and CDR2 are SGHRS and YFSETQ. The ends lost 1 base at V and 3 bases at J; junction bases unmatched: 10. The CDR3 DNA follows: TGCGCCAGCAGCTTGCAGCCCGGGACAGGGAGGGAAGAGACCCAGTACTTC. It encodes CASSLQPGTGREETQYF. Using reference TRBV5-1 and TRBJ2-5 for the parts outside the CDR3, the full variable domain is KAGVTQTPRYLIKTRGQQVTLSCSPISGHRSVSWYQQTPGQGLQFLFEYFSETQRNKGNFPGRFSGRQFSNSRSEMNVSTLELGDSALYLCASSLQPGTGREETQYFGPGTRLLVL.

This sequence joins TRBV7-8 and TRBJ1-4; D uncertain. This CDR3 is built from 14 residues. Germline-derived CDR1 and CDR2 are SGHVS and FQNEAQ. V shed 1 base and J shed 7 bases, with 10 bases lying between them. This CDR3 reads CASSLGTWSEKLFF. The CDR3 nucleotides read TGTGCCAGCAGCTTAGGCACGTGGAGTGAAAAACTGTTTTTT.

The gene calls are TRBV25-1 and TRBJ2-7, with D hard to call. The CDR3 runs to 14 residues. Germline assignment: CDR1 MGHDK and CDR2 SYGVNS. Trimming took 3 bases from V and 3 from J, leaving 12 bases between them. CDR3 residues: CASSELLADYEQYF. CDR3 DNA: TGTGCCAGCAGTGAGCTCCTTGCCGACTACGAGCAGTACTTC.

The chain employs TRBV12-5 and TRBJ1-2; D not certain. Germline-derived CDR1 and CDR2 are LGHNT and FRNRAP. This CDR3 has 17 residues. The germline V and J ends were trimmed by 1 base and 3 bases, with 18 bases remaining between them. The CDR3 sequence: CASGLGEVQALYYGYTF. The CDR3 region has the DNA TGTGCTAGTGGTTTGGGAGAGGTCCAGGCCCTCTACTATGGCTACACCTTC.

This sequence joins TRBV27 and TRBJ2-3; TRBD1 agrees at 8 bases. Trimming at V came to 0 bases and at J to 5 bases, leaving 7 bases not matched to a gene. Germline lookup yields CDR1 MNHEY and CDR2 SMNVEV (reference sequence). The CDR3 length is 16 residues. The CDR3 sequence: CASSLSFTGGVDTQYF. CDR3 sequence (DNA): TGTGCCAGCAGTTTATCGTTCACAGGGGGTGTAGATACGCAGTATTTT.

V and J are TRBV10-2 and TRBJ2-7; unclear D gene. CDR1 WSHSY and CDR2 SAAADI come from the germline V gene. Trimming stripped 6 bases from V and 3 bases from J, with 6 bases between. CDR3 size: 11 residues. The CDR3 bases are TGCGCCAGCAGAAGGGACTACGAGCAGTACTTC. It encodes CASRRDYEQYF.

The CDR3 loop is CASSHPGQGLPYEQYF. For the CDR3, the DNA is TGCGCCAGCAGCCACCCCGGACAGGGTCTCCCCTACGAGCAGTACTTC. The chain links TRBV4-1 to TRBJ2-7, with 8 bases fitting TRBD1. V dropped 3 bases and J dropped 2; count of bases not matched to a gene: 9. From germline, CDR1 is MGHRA and CDR2 YSYEKL. The length of the CDR3 is 16 residues.

The CDR3 sequence is CASSEFGQGALKNEKLFF. In nucleotides, the CDR3 is TGTGCCAGCAGTGAATTTGGCCAGGGGGCGCTTAAGAATGAAAAACTGTTTTTT. The chain combines TRBV25-1 with TRBJ1-4; 8 bases align to TRBD1. After removal of 1 base from V and 5 bases from J, the junction contained 12 bases not matched to a gene. The CDR3 extends over 18 amino acids. The germline gives CDR1 MGHDK, CDR2 SYGVNS.

V usage is TRBV27 and J usage is TRBJ2-5, with TRBD2 matching over 8 bases. There are 14 residues in the CDR3. Losses at the gene ends were 2 bases for V and 3 bases for J; bases not matched to a gene: 2. CDR1 MNHEY and CDR2 SMNVEV come from the germline V gene (reference sequence). DNA for the CDR3: TGTGCCAGCAGTTTAGCGGGGGGTAAAGAGACCCAGTACTTC. Translated, it gives CASSLAGGKETQYF.

This clone was observed a handful of times. The chain combines TRBV4-2 with TRBJ2-5; the match to TRBD1 covers 7 bases. The CDR3 extends over 16 amino acids. Trimming took 4 bases from V and 1 from J; bases not matched to a gene: 9. CDR1 and CDR2 (germline): LGHNA, YNFKEQ. This CDR3 is CASSPRQGNIQETQYF. The DNA of the CDR3 is TGTGCCAGCAGCCCCCGACAGGGAAATATCCAAGAGACCCAGTACTTC.

CDR3 coding DNA: TGCGCCAGCGGGTCTGGGAGGAACACTGAAGCTTTCTTT. Its translation: CASGSGRNTEAFF. This chain uses TRBV10-2 with TRBJ1-1; D call uncertain. V was trimmed by 8 bases and J by 1 base, leaving 11 bases between them. The germline V gene has CDR1 WSHSY and CDR2 SAAADI. CDR3 size: 13 residues.

CDR3 nucleotides: TGCAGTGCTAGTGCTGGGGGCCCGAACACTGAAGCTTTCTTT. Its translation: CSASAGGPNTEAFF. The chain employs TRBV20-1 and TRBJ1-1; possibly TRBD1 for D (6 bases). The CDR3 covers 14 residues. Germline-derived CDR1 and CDR2 are DFQATT and SNEGSKA (reference sequence). Trimming pared 3 bases from V and 1 base from J, leaving 12 bases between.

The chain is built from TRBV27 and TRBJ2-5; D unclear. The ends were cut back, 3 bases at V and 4 bases at J, with 12 bases in the middle. In germline, CDR1 is MNHEY, CDR2 SMNVEV (reference sequence). This CDR3 has 14 amino acids. CDR3 bases: TGTGCCAGCAGTTTTACGGACGGTGCAGAGACCCAGTACTTC. It encodes CASSFTDGAETQYF.

The gene calls are TRBV7-9 and TRBJ2-1; D might be TRBD1 (5 bases). CDR1 is SEHNR, CDR2 FQNEAQ, per germline (reference sequence). Between the trimmed V and J ends, which lost 2 bases and 8 bases, there was a span of 13 bases. The CDR3 is 14 residues long. The CDR3 DNA reads TGTGCCAGCAGCTTAAAAGGGGCCTGGGATGAGCAGTTCTTC. This translates into CASSLKGAWDEQFF.